These 26 T cell receptor beta chains share one sample of origin, sequenced in a study of T cell changes during pregnancy in multiple sclerosis (dated by TCRdb to the late 2010s). The library relied on the immunoSEQ multiplex PCR assay. Drawn from immuneACCESS, this table holds only the in-frame rearrangements with V and J called that TCRdb kept. Clones are partly lost; checked studies trace under half to an unresolved V gene and leave the rest unexplained. Within this sample are 35,000 or so clones, with 75% to 90% of them counted one time only. The ten largest make up approximately 10% of the sample. Source: CD8+ T cells from peripheral blood mononuclear cells, taken in the third trimester of pregnancy. These receptors were obtained from a female donor with multiple sclerosis, enrolled in a pregnancy study.

This clone appeared once. This rearrangement joins TRBV7-6 to TRBJ2-3; the D gene is possibly TRBD2 (6 bases). Germline CDR1 reads SGHVS; CDR2 reads FNYEAQ. The CDR3 runs to 15 residues. V lost 1 base to trimming and J lost 2 bases, with 10 bases between them. The CDR3 spells CASSLGPGDTDTQYF. For the CDR3, the DNA is TGTGCCAGCAGCTTAGGTCCGGGGGACACAGATACGCAGTATTTT. Full variable domain (missing parts from reference TRBV7-6 and TRBJ2-3): GAGVSQSPRYKVTKRGQDVALRCDPISGHVSLYWYRQALGQGPEFLTYFNYEAQQDKSGLPNDRFSAERPEGSISTLTIQRTEQRDSAMYRCASSLGPGDTDTQYFGPGTRLTVL.

This chain connects TRBV9 to TRBJ2-1, with 11 bases lining up with TRBD2. This CDR3 region has 15 residues. The germline CDR1 and CDR2 sequences are SGDLS and YYNGEE. The V gene end was trimmed by 0 bases and the J gene end by 8 bases; junction bases not matched to a gene: 4. This CDR3 reads CASSVDSGGADEQFF. In nucleotides, the CDR3 is TGTGCCAGCAGCGTAGATAGCGGGGGGGCTGATGAGCAGTTCTTC.

V usage is TRBV7-3 and J usage is TRBJ1-6; 7 bases fit TRBD1. With 5 bases clipped from V and 7 bases from J, the junction kept 5 bases outside the gene matches. Germline loops: CDR1 SGHTA, CDR2 FQGTGA. CDR3 length equals 14 residues. The CDR3 region is CASSQGQINSPLHF. The CDR3 coding sequence is TGTGCCAGCAGCCAGGGACAGATAAATTCACCCCTCCACTTT. The full variable domain, with the rest looked up from reference TRBV7-3 and TRBJ1-6, is GAGVSQTPSNKVTEKGKYVELRCDPISGHTALYWYRQSLGQGPEFLIYFQGTGAADDSGLPNDRFFAVRPEGSVSTLKIQRTERGDSAVYLCASSQGQINSPLHFGNGTRLTVT.

This clone has only one observation. The genes are TRBV7-6 and TRBJ2-7, with D possibly being TRBD1 (6 bases). Germline V CDR1 and CDR2: SGHVS, FNYEAQ. Trimming pared 1 base from V and 2 bases from J, leaving 9 bases between. The CDR3 sequence is 14 residues long. CDR3 DNA sequence: TGTGCCAGCAGCTTAGGGACAGCCACCTACGAGCAGTACTTC. This translates into CASSLGTATYEQYF.

Comment on this clone: At the DNA level, this CDR3 is encoded by other sequences in the same sample as well. The chain recombines TRBV27 with TRBJ2-7, with TRBD1 identical over 8 bases. CDR1 is MNHEY, CDR2 SMNVEV, per germline (reference sequence). The CDR3 loop spans 14 amino acids. V shed 0 bases and J 7 bases; nucleotides not matched to a gene: 5. CDR3 loop: CASSLSQGAYEQYF. CDR3 nucleotides: TGTGCCAGCAGTTTATCCCAGGGGGCATATGAGCAGTACTTC.

This chain joins TRBV6-1 and TRBJ2-7; possible D gene TRBD2, 6 bases. The germline V and J ends were trimmed by 4 bases and 2 bases, with 12 bases remaining between them. CDR1 MNHNS and CDR2 SASEGT come from the germline V gene. The CDR3 runs 14 residues. The CDR3 bases are TGTGCCAGCAGTGTGGGGACTTATACCTACGAGCAGTACTTC. Translated, it gives CASSVGTYTYEQYF.

This clone was picked up one time. The V call is TRBV19, the J call TRBJ2-2; perhaps TRBD1 as D (6 bases). The germline V gene encodes CDR1 LNHDA and CDR2 SQIVND (reference sequence). CDR3 length equals 12 residues. Trimming shortened V by 11 bases and J by 2 bases, and 9 bases separated the two germline ends. CDR3 in DNA: TGTGCCGGACAGATTAACACCGGGGAGCTGTTTTTT. Translating it yields CAGQINTGELFF. Filled out from reference TRBV19 and TRBJ2-2, the complete variable domain reads DGGITQSPKYLFRKEGQNVTLSCEQNLNHDAMYWYRQDPGQGLRLIYYSQIVNDFQKGDIAEGYSVSREKKESFPLTVTSAQKNPTAFYLCAGQINTGELFFGEGSRLTVL.

The rearrangement links TRBV6-6 to TRBJ2-7; TRBD2 aligns across 9 bases. The germline CDR1 and CDR2 sequences are MNHNY and SVGAGI (reference sequence). J lost 2 bases, V lost 6 bases, and 8 bases had no gene match. The CDR3 is 15 amino acids. The CDR3 region is CASRPPTSGTYEQYF. CDR3 coding DNA: TGTGCCAGCAGACCCCCGACTAGCGGAACCTACGAGCAGTACTTC.

V and J are TRBV7-9 and TRBJ1-2; TRBD1 matches at 8 bases. The CDR3 is made up of 18 amino acids. V shed 5 bases, J shed 4 bases, and the junction held 18 bases outside the gene matches. CDR1 is SEHNR, CDR2 FQNEAQ, per germline (reference sequence). CDR3 sequence reads: CASSLKDRERQEGYGYTF. CDR3 nucleotide sequence: TGTGCCAGCAGCCTGAAGGACAGGGAAAGGCAAGAGGGCTATGGCTACACCTTC.

CDR3 region: CASSLGAHNEQFF. CDR3 DNA sequence: TGTGCCAGCAGTCTAGGGGCCCACAATGAGCAGTTCTTC. This chain connects TRBV6-5 to TRBJ2-1; D may be TRBD1 (5 bases). This CDR3 is 13 amino acids long. V was pared by 5 bases and J by 5 bases, with 10 bases between. Germline assignment: CDR1 MNHEY and CDR2 SVGAGI.

The V call is TRBV7-6, the J call TRBJ1-1; D is perhaps TRBD1 (5 bases). Germline-derived CDR1 and CDR2 are SGHVS and FNYEAQ. V lost 1 base to trimming and J lost 6 bases, with 9 bases between them. The CDR3 consists of 13 residues. CDR3 bases: TGTGCCAGCAGCTTAGAAGGGGTTGCTGAAGCTTTCTTT. Translation gives CASSLEGVAEAFF. Drawing the rest from reference TRBV7-6 and TRBJ1-1, the complete variable domain is GAGVSQSPRYKVTKRGQDVALRCDPISGHVSLYWYRQALGQGPEFLTYFNYEAQQDKSGLPNDRFSAERPEGSISTLTIQRTEQRDSAMYRCASSLEGVAEAFFGQGTRLTVV.

V is TRBV6-4 and J is TRBJ2-6; D gene uncertain. The CDR3 extends over 15 amino acids. Germline CDR1 is MRHNA and CDR2 is SNTAGT. Between the trimmed V and J ends, which lost 6 bases and 0 bases, there was a span of 9 bases. This CDR3 reads CASRAFSSGANVLTF. The CDR3 DNA reads TGTGCCAGCAGGGCCTTCAGCTCTGGGGCCAACGTCCTGACTTTC.

The chain combines TRBV6-5 with TRBJ2-7; a weak D match, TRBD2 (5 bases). Germline V lookup: CDR1 MNHEY, CDR2 SVGAGI. V was pared by 6 bases and J by 5 bases, with 20 bases between. This CDR3 is built from 15 residues. The CDR3, as DNA: TGTGCCAGCAGCTCGCCGGGAAGTCCTAAAGACGAGCAGTACTTC. Translation gives CASSSPGSPKDEQYF.

The chain carries TRBV6-1 and TRBJ2-1, with a tentative D call TRBD2 (6 bases). CDR1 is MNHNS, CDR2 SASEGT, per germline. V was cut by 0 bases and J by 6 bases, with 12 bases left in between. The CDR3 is made up of 15 amino acids. The CDR3, as DNA: TGTGCCAGCAGTGAAGCGGCGGGGCTCCCCAATGAGCAGTTCTTC. Translation: CASSEAAGLPNEQFF.

This clone occurred a few times. The CDR3 DNA reads TGCGCCAGCAGCCCGAAAGTGACAGGCTGGGATCAGCCCCAGCATTTT. Its protein product is CASSPKVTGWDQPQHF. The chain carries TRBV4-1 and TRBJ1-5; possible D gene TRBD1, 6 bases. From germline, CDR1 is MGHRA and CDR2 YSYEKL. V was pared by 4 bases and J by 5 bases, with 18 bases between. The CDR3 loop spans 16 amino acids.

This chain uses TRBV10-2 with TRBJ1-1; the D gene is possibly TRBD1 (5 bases). CDR1 and CDR2 (germline): WSHSY, SAAADI. The CDR3 has 14 residues. V lost 5 bases, J lost 1 base, and 11 bases lay in between. CDR3 sequence: CASSTTTANTEAFF. The CDR3 DNA follows: TGCGCCAGCAGTACAACGACAGCGAACACTGAAGCTTTCTTT.

The J gene is TRBJ2-1, the V gene TRBV7-7, with 10 bases fitting TRBD2. CDR3 length equals 15 residues. Trimming at V came to 5 bases and at J to 5 bases, leaving 6 bases not matched to a gene. The germline V gene has CDR1 SSHAT and CDR2 FNYEAQ (reference sequence). The CDR3 spells CASSLGLADNNEQFF. In nucleotides, the CDR3 is TGTGCCAGCAGCCTCGGACTAGCGGATAACAATGAGCAGTTCTTC. Full variable domain (outside the CDR3, taken from reference TRBV7-7 and TRBJ2-1): GAGVSQSPRYKVTKRGQDVTLRCDPISSHATLYWYQQALGQGPEFLTYFNYEAQPDKSGLPSDRFSAERPEGSISTLTIQRTEQRDSAMYRCASSLGLADNNEQFFGPGTRLTVL.

The chain links TRBV6-6 to TRBJ1-2, with D perhaps matching TRBD1 (5 bases). Trimming took off 2 bases at V and 1 base at J, with 11 bases between the two ends. The CDR3 loop spans 15 amino acids. Germline V lookup: CDR1 MNHNY, CDR2 SVGAGI (reference sequence). The CDR3 reads CASSYDPGINYGYTF. The CDR3 DNA reads TGTGCCAGCAGTTACGACCCAGGGATTAACTATGGCTACACCTTC.

The chain couples TRBV27 to TRBJ1-2; tentative D call: TRBD1 (5 bases). CDR1 is MNHEY and CDR2 is SMNVEV in the germline V gene (reference sequence). Trimming cost V 5 bases and J 8 bases, with 12 bases left between them. This CDR3 spans 12 amino acids. The CDR3 spells CASSPSGYGYTF. The DNA of the CDR3 is TGTGCCAGCAGTCCGTCAGGGTACGGCTACACCTTC.

The chain employs TRBV27 and TRBJ1-1; 8 bases align to TRBD1. The CDR3 covers 12 residues. Germline V gives CDR1 MNHEY, CDR2 SMNVEV (reference sequence). V was pared by 4 bases and J by 6 bases, with 1 base of the junction left unmatched. In nucleotides, the CDR3 is TGTGCCAGCAGTTCGACAGGGGCTGAAGCTTTCTTT. Translated: CASSSTGAEAFF.

This chain joins TRBV19 and TRBJ2-1; 8 positions agree with TRBD2. Germline CDR1 LNHDA, CDR2 SQIVND (reference sequence). The CDR3 is 15 amino acids. V trimming: 5 bases; J trimming: 13 bases; junction bases outside the gene matches: 16. CDR3: CASSFGLASRTSQFF. The DNA of the CDR3 is TGTGCCAGTAGTTTTGGACTAGCTAGTCGGACGTCCCAGTTCTTC.

This chain joins TRBV7-9 and TRBJ2-2; tentative D call: TRBD2 (5 bases). CDR1 and CDR2 (germline): SEHNR, FQNEAQ (reference sequence). The V end lost 5 bases, the J end lost 8 bases, and 12 bases lay between the germline ends. The CDR3 is 13 amino acids. This chain's CDR3 is CASSLAGGGELFF. Written as DNA, the CDR3 is TGTGCCAGCAGCCTGGCGGGTGGAGGGGAGCTGTTTTTT. Full variable domain (outside the CDR3, taken from reference TRBV7-9 and TRBJ2-2): DTGVSQNPRHKITKRGQNVTFRCDPISEHNRLYWYRQTLGQGPEFLTYFQNEAQLEKSRLLSDRFSAERPKGSFSTLEIQRTEQGDSAMYLCASSLAGGGELFFGEGSRLTVL.

This chain uses TRBV7-6 with TRBJ1-4; 8 nucleotides agree with TRBD1. J gave up 8 bases and V 5 bases, and 19 bases lay outside the gene matches. The CDR3 extends over 18 amino acids. CDR1 is SGHVS, CDR2 FNYEAQ, per germline. The CDR3 nucleotides are TGTGCCAGCAGCCGCGGACAGGGTCGAAAGTATGTAGAGGAAAAACTGTTTTTT. Translating it yields CASSRGQGRKYVEEKLFF. Complete variable domain (other parts from reference TRBV7-6 and TRBJ1-4): GAGVSQSPRYKVTKRGQDVALRCDPISGHVSLYWYRQALGQGPEFLTYFNYEAQQDKSGLPNDRFSAERPEGSISTLTIQRTEQRDSAMYRCASSRGQGRKYVEEKLFFGSGTQLSVL.

This clone was counted a single time. The V gene is TRBV7-2, the J gene TRBJ2-1; 7 bases align to TRBD2. V lost 7 bases, J lost 9 bases, and 12 bases stayed unmatched. This CDR3 contains 14 residues. CDR1 is SGHTA, CDR2 FQGNSA, per germline. This CDR3 is CASTAGEGRAEQFF. DNA of the CDR3: TGTGCCAGCACTGCGGGGGAGGGGAGGGCTGAGCAGTTCTTC.

The V and J genes are TRBV9 and TRBJ1-1, with TRBD1 as a possible D gene (5 bases). The CDR3 totals 17 residues. Germline CDR1 SGDLS, CDR2 YYNGEE. Trimming removed 4 bases at V and 3 bases at J, with 22 bases between. CDR3 region: CASSHPRARVGDTEAFF. The CDR3 DNA sequence: TGTGCCAGCAGCCACCCCCGGGCCAGGGTTGGTGACACTGAAGCTTTCTTT.

This clone was counted a single time. This chain's CDR3 is CASGLVWARPYEQYF. The CDR3, as DNA: TGTGCTAGTGGTTTGGTATGGGCACGACCCTACGAGCAGTACTTC. V usage is TRBV12-5 and J usage is TRBJ2-7; D unresolved. The V gene lost 0 bases and the J gene lost 2 bases, with 11 bases spanning the gap. This CDR3 region has 15 residues. CDR1 is LGHNT and CDR2 is FRNRAP in the germline V gene.